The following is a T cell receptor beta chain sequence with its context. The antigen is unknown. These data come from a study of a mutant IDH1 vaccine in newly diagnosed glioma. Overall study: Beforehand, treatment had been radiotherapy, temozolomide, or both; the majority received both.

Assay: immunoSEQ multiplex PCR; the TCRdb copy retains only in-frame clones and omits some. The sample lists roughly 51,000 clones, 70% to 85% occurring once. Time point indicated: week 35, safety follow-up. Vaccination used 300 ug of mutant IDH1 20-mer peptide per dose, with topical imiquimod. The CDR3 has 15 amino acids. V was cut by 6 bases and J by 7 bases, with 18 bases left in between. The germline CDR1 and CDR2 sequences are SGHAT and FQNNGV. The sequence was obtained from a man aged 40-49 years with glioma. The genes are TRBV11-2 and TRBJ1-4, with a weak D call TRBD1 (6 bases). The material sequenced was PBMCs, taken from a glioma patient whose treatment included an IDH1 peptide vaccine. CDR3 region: CASSKGGGLGEKLFF. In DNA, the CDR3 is TGTGCCAGCAGTAAAGGCGGGGGGCTGGGTGAAAAACTGTTTTTT.